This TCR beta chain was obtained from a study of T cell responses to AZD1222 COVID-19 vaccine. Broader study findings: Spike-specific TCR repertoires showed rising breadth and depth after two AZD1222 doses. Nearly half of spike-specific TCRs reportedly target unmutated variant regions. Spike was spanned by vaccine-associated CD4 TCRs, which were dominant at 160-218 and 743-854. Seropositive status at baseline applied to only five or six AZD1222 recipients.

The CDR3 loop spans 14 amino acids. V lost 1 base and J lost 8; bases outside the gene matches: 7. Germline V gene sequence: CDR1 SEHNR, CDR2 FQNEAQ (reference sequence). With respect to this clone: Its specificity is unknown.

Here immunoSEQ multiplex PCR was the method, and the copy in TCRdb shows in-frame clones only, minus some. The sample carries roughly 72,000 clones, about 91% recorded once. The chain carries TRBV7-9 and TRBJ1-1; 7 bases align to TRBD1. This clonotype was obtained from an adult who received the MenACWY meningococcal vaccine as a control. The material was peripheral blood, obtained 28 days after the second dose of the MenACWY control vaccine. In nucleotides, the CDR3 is TGTGCCAGCAGCTTAGATTTGCCGGGACAGGAAGCTTTCTTT. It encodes CASSLDLPGQEAFF.